Described below is a single T cell receptor (beta chain) sequence and its context. Its target is unknown. The junction and the germline gene differ at one end; a read error may be behind it. The sample originates from a study of cytomegalovirus exposure and HLA in healthy donors. This CDR3 is built from 14 residues. The germline CDR1 and CDR2 sequences are SNHLY and FYNNEI. 60 Vbeta and 13 Jbeta primers were used in PCR. Profiling relied on immunoSEQ multiplex PCR, and the TCRdb table lists in-frame clones only, not all of them. The sample lists under 200,000 clones; 79% were seen once. Broader study findings: Most subjects had HLA-A and HLA-B alleles reportedly predicted accurately by TCR beta sequences. Indistinguishability led to the exclusion of some V segments, TRBV6-2 and TRBV6-3 included. The likely explanation for a cluster of highly shared sequence variants was sequencing artifact. DRB1 showed the most TCR associations and HLA-C the fewest in a later analysis, as rates varied by HLA locus.

This clonotype originated in a woman between 40 and 55 years old in good health and CMV-seronegative. The J gene is TRBJ1-1, the V gene TRBV2; no definite D call. Sequenced sample: PBMCs. The DNA for the CDR3 is TGTGCCTGCAGTAACTCCATGACTGCCACTGAAGCTTTCTTT. Residues: CACSNSMTATEAFF.